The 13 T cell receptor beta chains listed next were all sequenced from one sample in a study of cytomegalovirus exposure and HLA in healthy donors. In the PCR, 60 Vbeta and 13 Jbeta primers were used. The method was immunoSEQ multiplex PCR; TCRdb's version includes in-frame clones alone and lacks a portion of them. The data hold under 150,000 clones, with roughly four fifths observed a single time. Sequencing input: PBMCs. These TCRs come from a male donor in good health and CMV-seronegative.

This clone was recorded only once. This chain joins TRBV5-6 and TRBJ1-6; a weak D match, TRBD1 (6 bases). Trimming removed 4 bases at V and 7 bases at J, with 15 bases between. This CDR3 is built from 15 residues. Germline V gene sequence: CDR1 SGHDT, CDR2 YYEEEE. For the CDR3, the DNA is TGTGCCAGCAGCCCCACAGGGCTTTGGAATTCACCCCTCCACTTT. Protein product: CASSPTGLWNSPLHF.

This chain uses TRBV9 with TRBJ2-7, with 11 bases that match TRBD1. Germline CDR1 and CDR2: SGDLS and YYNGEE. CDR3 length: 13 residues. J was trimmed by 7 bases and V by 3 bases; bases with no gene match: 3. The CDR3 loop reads CASSAGTGGEQYF. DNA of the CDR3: TGTGCCAGCAGCGCCGGGACAGGGGGTGAGCAGTACTTC.

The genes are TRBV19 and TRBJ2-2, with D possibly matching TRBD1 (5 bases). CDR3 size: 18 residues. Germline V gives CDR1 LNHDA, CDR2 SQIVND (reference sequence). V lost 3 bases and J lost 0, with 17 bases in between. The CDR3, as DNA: TGTGCCAGTAGTATGTTTGGAACAGGTTACTCGAACACCGGGGAGCTGTTTTTT. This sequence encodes CASSMFGTGYSNTGELFF.

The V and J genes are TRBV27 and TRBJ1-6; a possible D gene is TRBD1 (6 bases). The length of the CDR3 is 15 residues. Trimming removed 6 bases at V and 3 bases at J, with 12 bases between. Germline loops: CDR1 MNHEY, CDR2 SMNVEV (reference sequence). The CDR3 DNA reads TGTGCCAGCAGCGTTACAGGGAGCTATAATTCACCCCTCCACTTT. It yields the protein CASSVTGSYNSPLHF.

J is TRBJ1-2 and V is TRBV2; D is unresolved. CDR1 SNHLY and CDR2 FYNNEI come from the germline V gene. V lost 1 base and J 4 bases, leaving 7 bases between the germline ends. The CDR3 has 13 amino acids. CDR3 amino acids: CASSEGPVYGYTF. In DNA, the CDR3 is TGTGCCAGCAGTGAAGGGCCAGTCTATGGCTACACCTTC.

This chain's CDR3 is CASSEARQFTYEQYF. DNA of the CDR3: TGTGCCAGCAGTGAAGCGCGACAGTTTACCTACGAGCAGTACTTC. J is TRBJ2-7 and V is TRBV2; D possibly corresponds to TRBD1 (5 bases). Trimming stripped 0 bases from V and 2 bases from J, with 11 bases between. The length of the CDR3 is 15 residues. Germline loops: CDR1 SNHLY, CDR2 FYNNEI.

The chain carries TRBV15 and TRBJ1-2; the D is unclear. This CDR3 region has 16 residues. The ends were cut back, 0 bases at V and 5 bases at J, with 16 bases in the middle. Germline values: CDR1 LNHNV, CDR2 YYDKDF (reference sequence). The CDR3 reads CATSRDRRGILYGYTF. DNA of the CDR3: TGTGCCACCAGCAGAGATAGGCGAGGGATCTTGTATGGCTACACCTTC.

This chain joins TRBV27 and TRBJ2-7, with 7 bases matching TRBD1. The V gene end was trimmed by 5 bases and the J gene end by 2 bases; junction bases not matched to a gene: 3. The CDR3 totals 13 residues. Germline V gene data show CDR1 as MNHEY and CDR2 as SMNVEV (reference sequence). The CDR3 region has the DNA TGTGCCAGCAGTCTGGGGACAGCCTACGAGCAGTACTTC. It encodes CASSLGTAYEQYF.

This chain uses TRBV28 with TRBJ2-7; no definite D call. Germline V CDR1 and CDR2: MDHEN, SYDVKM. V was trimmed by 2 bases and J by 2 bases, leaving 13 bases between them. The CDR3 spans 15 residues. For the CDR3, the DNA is TGTGCCAGCAGTTTAGGGCACCTACTCCCCTACGAGCAGTACTTC. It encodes CASSLGHLLPYEQYF.

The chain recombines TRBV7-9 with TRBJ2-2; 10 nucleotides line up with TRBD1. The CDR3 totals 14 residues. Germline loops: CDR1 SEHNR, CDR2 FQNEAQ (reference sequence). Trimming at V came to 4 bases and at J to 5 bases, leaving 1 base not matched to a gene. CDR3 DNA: TGTGCCAGCAGCTCGGGACAGGGGACCGGGGAGCTGTTTTTT. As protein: CASSSGQGTGELFF. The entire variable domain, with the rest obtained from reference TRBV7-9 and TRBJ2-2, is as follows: DTGVSQNPRHKITKRGQNVTFRCDPISEHNRLYWYRQTLGQGPEFLTYFQNEAQLEKSRLLSDRFSAERPKGSFSTLEIQRTEQGDSAMYLCASSSGQGTGELFFGEGSRLTVL.

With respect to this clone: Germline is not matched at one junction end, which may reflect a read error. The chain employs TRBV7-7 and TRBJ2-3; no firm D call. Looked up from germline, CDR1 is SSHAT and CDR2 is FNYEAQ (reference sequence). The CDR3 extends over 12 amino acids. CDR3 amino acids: CASSHPQDTQYF. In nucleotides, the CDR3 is TGTGCTAGCAGCCATCCCCAAGATACGCAGTATTTT.

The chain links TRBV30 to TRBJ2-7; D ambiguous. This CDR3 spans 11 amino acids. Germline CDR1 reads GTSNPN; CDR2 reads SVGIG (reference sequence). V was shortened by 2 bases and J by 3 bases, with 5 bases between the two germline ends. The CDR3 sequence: CAWSSNYEQYF. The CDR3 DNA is TGTGCCTGGAGTAGCAACTACGAGCAGTACTTC.

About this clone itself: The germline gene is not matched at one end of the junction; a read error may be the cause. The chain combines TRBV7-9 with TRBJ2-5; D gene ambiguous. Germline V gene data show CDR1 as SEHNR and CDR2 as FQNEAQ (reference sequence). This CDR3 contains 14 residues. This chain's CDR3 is CSSSLDALEETQYF. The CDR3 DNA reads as TGTTCCAGCAGCTTAGACGCGCTTGAAGAGACCCAGTACTTC.